Listed below are T cell receptor beta chains from one sample, sequenced in a study of T cells in localized non-small cell lung cancer. TCRdb's copy holds only in-frame clones and misses some; the assay was immunoSEQ multiplex PCR. Of around 78,000 clones in the sample, about 88% were seen once. Sequencing was performed on peripheral blood, taken before any cancer treatment. The receptors shown here come from a woman aged 40-70 years with stage I squamous cell lung carcinoma. The CDR3 runs from the conserved cysteine through the conserved F or W. D genes are given only for firm matches. Size is stated for part of the rows, as once, few or many counts, or as a class when the clone is expanded.

d_call	v_call	clone_size	cdr3_length	j_call	cdr3_aa	cdr3_nt
-	TRBV18	-	14	TRBJ1-5	CASSQGMGNQPQHF	TGTGCCAGCTCACAGGGGATGGGCAATCAGCCCCAGCATTTT
-	TRBV5-1	-	13	TRBJ1-1	CASSLEPGPEAFF	TGCGCCAGCAGCTTGGAACCGGGTCCTGAAGCTTTCTTT
-	TRBV28	-	14	TRBJ1-2	CASSFSSPTYGYTF	TGTGCCAGCAGTTTCAGCAGTCCCACCTATGGCTACACCTTC
TRBD1	TRBV5-4	-	16	TRBJ2-4	CASSERQGEVKNIQYF	TGTGCCAGCAGCGAACGACAGGGGGAGGTCAAAAACATTCAGTACTTC
-	TRBV19	-	14	TRBJ1-6	CASSATGDYSPLHF	TGTGCCAGTAGTGCGACAGGCGACTATTCACCCCTCCACTTT
TRBD1	TRBV6-1	-	14	TRBJ1-2	CASSERDRVNGYTF	TGTGCCAGCAGTGAACGGGACAGGGTGAATGGCTACACCTTC
-	TRBV28	-	16	TRBJ1-1	CASTSTGGGRGTEAFF	TGTGCCAGCACCTCGACGGGTGGGGGTCGCGGAACTGAAGCTTTCTTT
-	TRBV7-9	once	15	TRBJ1-1	CASSGRQPGDTEAFF	TGTGCCAGCAGCGGACGACAACCGGGTGACACTGAAGCTTTCTTT
-	TRBV7-8	few	15	TRBJ1-3	CASSSGNAVGNTIYF	TGTGCCAGCAGCAGCGGCAACGCCGTCGGAAACACCATATATTTT
-	TRBV5-1	-	14	TRBJ1-2	CASSLIGREYGYTF	TGCGCCAGCAGCTTGATCGGCAGGGAGTACGGCTACACCTTC
-	TRBV30	-	13	TRBJ1-1	CAWIRGVNTEAFF	TGTGCCTGGATTAGGGGAGTCAACACTGAAGCTTTCTTT
TRBD1	TRBV7-9	-	15	TRBJ1-1	CASSPYRGADTEAFF	TGTGCCAGCAGCCCGTACAGGGGCGCGGACACTGAAGCTTTCTTT
-	TRBV6-5	-	15	TRBJ1-6	CASSYGGGSGSPLHF	TGTGCCAGCAGCTACGGGGGTGGATCGGGTTCACCCCTCCACTTT
-	TRBV7-3	-	13	TRBJ1-1	CASSFNPGAEAFF	TGTGCCAGCAGCTTTAATCCCGGAGCTGAAGCTTTCTTT
TRBD2	TRBV9	once	17	TRBJ2-5	CASSVTSGGPYQETQYF	TGTGCCAGCAGCGTAACTAGCGGGGGGCCATATCAAGAGACCCAGTACTTC
-	TRBV6-1	-	14	TRBJ1-2	CASSEAVGGYGYTF	TGTGCCAGCAGTGAAGCGGTAGGGGGCTATGGCTACACCTTC
-	TRBV30	-	11	TRBJ2-7	CAWSNNYEQYF	TGTGCCTGGTCCAACAATTACGAGCAGTACTTC
TRBD2	TRBV4-2	-	16	TRBJ2-4	CASSQDLQRGKNIQYF	TGTGCCAGCAGCCAAGATTTGCAGCGGGGAAAAAACATTCAGTACTTC
-	TRBV4-1	-	13	TRBJ1-2	CASSQDAAGDCTF	TGCGCCAGCAGCCAAGACGCCGCAGGGGACTGCACCTTC
-	TRBV29-1	once	13	TRBJ2-3	CSVGGVLTDTQYF	TGCAGCGTTGGAGGGGTTTTGACAGATACGCAGTATTTT
-	TRBV2	-	16	TRBJ1-2	CASSEANQGWGYGYTF	TGTGCCAGCAGTGAAGCGAACCAGGGGTGGGGATACGGCTACACCTTC
-	TRBV11-2	-	15	TRBJ1-3	CASSLVGGTGNTIYF	TGTGCCAGCAGCTTAGTTGGAGGGACTGGAAACACCATATATTTT
TRBD1	TRBV6-5	-	14	TRBJ1-4	CASRETGGGEKLFF	TGTGCCAGCAGAGAAACAGGGGGGGGAGAAAAACTGTTTTTT
-	TRBV10-3	-	14	TRBJ1-2	CAISENQGNYGYTF	TGTGCCATCAGTGAAAATCAGGGCAACTATGGCTACACCTTC
-	TRBV6-1	-	12	TRBJ2-2	CASSRTNGELFF	TGTGCCAGCAGTAGAACTAACGGGGAGCTGTTTTTT
-	TRBV29-1	-	15	TRBJ1-3	CSVSQGTASGNTIYF	TGCAGCGTTTCCCAGGGTACGGCCTCTGGAAACACCATATATTTT
TRBD2	TRBV5-1	-	16	TRBJ2-5	CASSLGFVAGKETQYF	TGCGCCAGCAGCTTGGGGTTCGTAGCGGGGAAAGAGACCCAGTACTTC
TRBD1	TRBV19	once	15	TRBJ2-2	CASSNYRGNTGELFF	TGTGCCAGTAGCAATTACAGGGGGAACACCGGGGAGCTGTTTTTT
-	TRBV29-1	-	12	TRBJ1-1	CSLGHLNTEAFF	TGCAGCCTGGGGCATTTGAACACTGAAGCTTTCTTT
TRBD1	TRBV9	-	15	TRBJ2-4	CASSPTGASQNIQYF	TGTGCCAGCAGCCCAACAGGGGCTTCTCAAAACATTCAGTACTTC
-	TRBV2	-	12	TRBJ2-5	CASQTGRGTQYF	TGTGCCAGCCAGACAGGGCGGGGGACCCAGTACTTC
TRBD1	TRBV4-1	-	21	TRBJ1-4	CASSLRFTAGTGFATNEKLFF	TGCGCCAGCAGCCTACGTTTTACCGCAGGGACAGGGTTTGCAACTAATGAAAAACTGTTTTTT
TRBD1	TRBV5-1	-	14	TRBJ1-2	CASSWGQGNYGYTF	TGCGCCAGCAGCTGGGGACAGGGTAACTATGGCTACACCTTC
TRBD1	TRBV2	-	14	TRBJ1-2	CASTGGTGDYGYTF	TGTGCCAGCACCGGAGGGACAGGAGACTATGGCTACACCTTC
TRBD2	TRBV14	-	19	TRBJ2-3	CASSQASSGGLIRTDTQYF	TGTGCCAGCAGCCAAGCGTCTAGCGGGGGGTTAATACGCACAGATACGCAGTATTTT
TRBD1	TRBV6-5	-	13	TRBJ2-5	CASTYRGRETQYF	TGTGCCAGCACCTACAGGGGGCGAGAGACCCAGTACTTC
-	TRBV15	-	12	TRBJ2-5	CATSRDQETQYF	TGTGCCACCAGCAGAGATCAAGAGACCCAGTACTTC
TRBD2	TRBV7-9	-	16	TRBJ2-1	CASSPLAGGPVDEQFF	TGTGCCAGCAGTCCCCTAGCGGGGGGGCCGGTGGATGAGCAGTTCTTC
-	TRBV6-6	-	15	TRBJ2-1	CASSSSQLSYNEQFF	TGTGCCAGCAGTTCGAGTCAGCTTTCCTACAATGAGCAGTTCTTC
TRBD2	TRBV5-6	-	15	TRBJ2-3	CASSLKVLAEDTQYF	TGTGCCAGCAGCTTGAAGGTACTAGCGGAAGATACGCAGTATTTT
-	TRBV19	-	13	TRBJ1-1	CASSIGANTEAFF	TGTGCCAGTAGTATCGGGGCGAACACTGAAGCTTTCTTT
TRBD1	TRBV7-9	-	15	TRBJ1-4	CASSFKGQGNEKLFF	TGTGCCAGCAGCTTTAAGGGACAGGGTAATGAAAAACTGTTTTTT
TRBD2	TRBV29-1	-	14	TRBJ2-1	CSVGIAGGPGEQFF	TGCAGCGTTGGGATAGCGGGGGGGCCGGGTGAGCAGTTCTTC
-	TRBV4-2	-	17	TRBJ1-5	CASSQDYGPGRDQPQHF	TGTGCCAGCAGCCAAGATTATGGTCCAGGGCGCGATCAGCCCCAGCATTTT
-	TRBV5-1	-	13	TRBJ2-7	CASSPGQVYEQYF	TGCGCCAGCAGCCCGGGACAAGTATACGAGCAGTACTTC
-	TRBV6-5	-	15	TRBJ1-6	CASLPEGLFNSPLHF	TGTGCCAGCCTCCCGGAGGGGCTGTTTAATTCACCCCTCCACTTT
TRBD1	TRBV10-3	-	15	TRBJ1-6	CAISEGTGHNSPLHF	TGTGCCATCAGTGAGGGGACAGGGCATAATTCACCCCTCCACTTT
TRBD1	TRBV5-1	-	15	TRBJ2-2	CASSTGQGRTGELFF	TGCGCCAGCAGCACGGGACAGGGGAGGACCGGGGAGCTGTTTTTT
-	TRBV19	-	15	TRBJ1-1	CASSKGAKQKTEAFF	TGTGCCAGTAGTAAAGGGGCAAAACAGAAGACTGAAGCTTTCTTT
TRBD2	TRBV25-1	-	17	TRBJ2-7	CASSEYGGLAGGDEQYF	TGTGCCAGCAGTGAATATGGAGGACTAGCGGGAGGCGACGAGCAGTACTTC
-	TRBV9	-	16	TRBJ1-2	CASSVELWQGTYGYTF	TGTGCCAGCAGCGTAGAACTCTGGCAGGGAACCTATGGCTACACCTTC
-	TRBV28	-	15	TRBJ1-2	CASSPPQARGSGYTF	TGTGCCAGCAGTCCGCCTCAGGCGAGGGGGAGTGGCTACACCTTC
TRBD1	TRBV13	-	15	TRBJ1-5	CASSFRGTVGQPQHF	TGTGCCAGCAGCTTTCGGGGGACAGTCGGCCAGCCCCAGCATTTT
-	TRBV9	-	14	TRBJ2-5	CASSERWGQETQYF	TGTGCCAGCAGCGAAAGATGGGGGCAAGAGACCCAGTACTTC